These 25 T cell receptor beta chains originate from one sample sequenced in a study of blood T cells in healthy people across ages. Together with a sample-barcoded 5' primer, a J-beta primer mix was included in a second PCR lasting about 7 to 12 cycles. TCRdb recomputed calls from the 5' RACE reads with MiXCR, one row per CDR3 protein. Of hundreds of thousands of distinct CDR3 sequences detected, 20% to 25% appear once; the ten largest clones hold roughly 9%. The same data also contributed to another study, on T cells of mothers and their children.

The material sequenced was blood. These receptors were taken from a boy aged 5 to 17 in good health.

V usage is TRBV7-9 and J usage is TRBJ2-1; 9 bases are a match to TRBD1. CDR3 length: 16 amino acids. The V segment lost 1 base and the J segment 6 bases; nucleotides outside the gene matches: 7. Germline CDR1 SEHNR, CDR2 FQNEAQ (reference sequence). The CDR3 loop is CASSLGGGQGVNEQFF. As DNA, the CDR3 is TGTGCCAGCAGCTTAGGCGGGGGACAGGGTGTCAATGAGCAGTTCTTC.

CDR3 nucleotide sequence: TGCAGTGCTAGAGATCTAGCTAGCGGGGTCCCCTACGAGCAGTACTTC. Translating gives CSARDLASGVPYEQYF. The rearrangement joins TRBV20-1 to TRBJ2-5; 9 bases line up with TRBD2. The J call may be incorrect, as the DNA end agrees better with TRBJ2-7. CDR3 length equals 16 residues. Germline CDR1 and CDR2: DFQATT and SNEGSKA (reference sequence).

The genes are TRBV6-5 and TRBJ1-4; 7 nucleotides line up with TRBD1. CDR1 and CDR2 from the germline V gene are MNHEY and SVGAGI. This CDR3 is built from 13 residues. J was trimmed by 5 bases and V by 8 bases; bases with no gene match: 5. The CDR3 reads CASSGQLNEKLFF. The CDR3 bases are TGTGCCAGCTCGGGACAGCTGAATGAAAAACTGTTTTTT.

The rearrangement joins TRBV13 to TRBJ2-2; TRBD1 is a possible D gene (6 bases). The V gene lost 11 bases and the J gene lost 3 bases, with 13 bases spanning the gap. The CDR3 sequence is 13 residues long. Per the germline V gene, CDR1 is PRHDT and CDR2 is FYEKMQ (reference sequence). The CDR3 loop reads CAGYHRDTGELFF. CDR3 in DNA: TGTGCCGGATATCACAGGGACACCGGGGAGCTGTTTTTT. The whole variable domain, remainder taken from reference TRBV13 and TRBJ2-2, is AAGVIQSPRHLIKEKRETATLKCYPIPRHDTVYWYQQGPGQDPQFLISFYEKMQSDKGSIPDRFSAQQFSDYHSELNMSSLELGDSALYFCAGYHRDTGELFFGEGSRLTVL.

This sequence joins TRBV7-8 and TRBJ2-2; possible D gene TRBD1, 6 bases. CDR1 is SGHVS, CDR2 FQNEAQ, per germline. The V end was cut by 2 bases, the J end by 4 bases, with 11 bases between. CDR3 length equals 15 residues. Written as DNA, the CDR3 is TGTGCCAGCAGCTTAAGGGGGAGACCCACCGGGGAGCTGTTTTTT. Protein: CASSLRGRPTGELFF.

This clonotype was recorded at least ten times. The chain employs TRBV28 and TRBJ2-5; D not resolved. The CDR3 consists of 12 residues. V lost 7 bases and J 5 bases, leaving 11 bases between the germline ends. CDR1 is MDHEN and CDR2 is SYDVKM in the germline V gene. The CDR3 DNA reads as TGTGCCAGCACCTCACTTCGGGAGACCCAGTACTTC. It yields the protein CASTSLRETQYF. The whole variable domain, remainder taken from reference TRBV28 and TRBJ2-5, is DVKVTQSSRYLVKRTGEKVFLECVQDMDHENMFWYRQDPGLGLRLIYFSYDVKMKEKGDIPEGYSVSREKKERFSLILESASTNQTSMYLCASTSLRETQYFGPGTRLLVL.

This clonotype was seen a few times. CDR3 sequence reads: CASRTGASTNEKLFF. DNA of the CDR3: TGCGCCAGCAGGACAGGGGCTTCAACTAATGAAAAACTGTTTTTT. The chain uses TRBV5-1 and TRBJ1-4; 8 bases match TRBD1. Germline V gene data show CDR1 as SGHRS and CDR2 as YFSETQ. V lost 5 bases and J lost 0; bases outside the gene matches: 3. This CDR3 region has 15 residues.

The CDR3 DNA reads TGTGCCAGCAGTCTTCAGGGCAGCAAAGAGACCCAGTACTTC. It encodes CASSLQGSKETQYF. The V call is TRBV28, the J call TRBJ2-5, with a possible D match to TRBD1 (5 bases). The V gene's germline CDR1 is MDHEN and CDR2 SYDVKM. This CDR3 is built from 14 residues. V shed 5 bases and J shed 3 bases, with 13 bases lying between them.

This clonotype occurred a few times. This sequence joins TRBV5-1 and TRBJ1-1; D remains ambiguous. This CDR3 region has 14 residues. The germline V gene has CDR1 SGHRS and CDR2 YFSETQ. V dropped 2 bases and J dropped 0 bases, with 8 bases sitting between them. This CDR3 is CASSLIDMNTEAFF. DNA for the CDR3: TGCGCCAGCAGCTTAATAGACATGAACACTGAAGCTTTCTTT.

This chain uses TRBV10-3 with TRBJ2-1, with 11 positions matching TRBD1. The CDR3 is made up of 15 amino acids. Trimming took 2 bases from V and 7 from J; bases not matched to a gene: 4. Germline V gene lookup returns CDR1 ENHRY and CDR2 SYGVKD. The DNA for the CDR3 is TGTGCCATCAGTGAGGTGGGACAGGGGGAAAATGAGCAGTTCTTC. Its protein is CAISEVGQGENEQFF.

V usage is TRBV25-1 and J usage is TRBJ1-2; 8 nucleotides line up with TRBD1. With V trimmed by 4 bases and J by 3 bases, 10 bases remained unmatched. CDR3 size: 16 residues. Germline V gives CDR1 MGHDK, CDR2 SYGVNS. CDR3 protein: CASSGRTTGGDYGYTF. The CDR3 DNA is TGTGCCAGCAGTGGACGAACCACAGGGGGTGACTATGGCTACACCTTC.

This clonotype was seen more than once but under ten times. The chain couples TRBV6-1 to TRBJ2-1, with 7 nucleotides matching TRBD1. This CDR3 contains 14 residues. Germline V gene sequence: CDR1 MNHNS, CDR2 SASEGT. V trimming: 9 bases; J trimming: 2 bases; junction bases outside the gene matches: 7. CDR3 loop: CASDRDPPYNEQFF. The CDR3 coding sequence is TGTGCCAGTGACAGGGATCCCCCCTACAATGAGCAGTTCTTC.

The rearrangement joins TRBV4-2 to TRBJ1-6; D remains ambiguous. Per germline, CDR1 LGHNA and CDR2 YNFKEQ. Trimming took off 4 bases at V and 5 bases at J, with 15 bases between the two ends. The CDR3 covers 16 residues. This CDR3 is CASSRSGGDHNSPLHF. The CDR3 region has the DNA TGTGCCAGCAGCCGCAGCGGAGGCGACCATAATTCACCCCTCCACTTT.

CDR3 DNA sequence: TGTGCCAGCAGTATGACCGAGGCTCCTGGGGCCAACGTCCTGACTTTC. This encodes CASSMTEAPGANVLTF. J is TRBJ2-6 and V is TRBV12-3 or TRBV12-4; no reliable D call. The CDR3 runs 16 residues. Trimming left V 5 bases short and J 2 bases short, with 13 bases between.

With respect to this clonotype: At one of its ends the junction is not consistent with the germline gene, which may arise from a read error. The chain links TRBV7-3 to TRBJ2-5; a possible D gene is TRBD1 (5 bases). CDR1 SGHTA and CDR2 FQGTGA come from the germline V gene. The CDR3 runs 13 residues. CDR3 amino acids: CTSSRGAEETQYF. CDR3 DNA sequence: TGTACCAGCAGCCGTGGGGCAGAAGAGACCCAGTACTTC.

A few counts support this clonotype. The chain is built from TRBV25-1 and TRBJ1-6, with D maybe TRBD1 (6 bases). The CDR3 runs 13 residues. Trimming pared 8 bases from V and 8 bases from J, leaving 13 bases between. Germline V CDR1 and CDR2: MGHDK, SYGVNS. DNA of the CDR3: TGTGCCAGCGCGCGGGACAAGTATTCACCCCTCCACTTT. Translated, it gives CASARDKYSPLHF.

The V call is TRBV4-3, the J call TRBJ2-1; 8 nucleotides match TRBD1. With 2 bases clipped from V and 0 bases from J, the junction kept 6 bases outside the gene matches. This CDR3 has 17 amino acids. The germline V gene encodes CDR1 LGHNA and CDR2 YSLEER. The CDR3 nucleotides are TGCGCCAGCAGCCAAACTAGAACAGGGGGCTCCTACAATGAGCAGTTCTTC. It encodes CASSQTRTGGSYNEQFF.

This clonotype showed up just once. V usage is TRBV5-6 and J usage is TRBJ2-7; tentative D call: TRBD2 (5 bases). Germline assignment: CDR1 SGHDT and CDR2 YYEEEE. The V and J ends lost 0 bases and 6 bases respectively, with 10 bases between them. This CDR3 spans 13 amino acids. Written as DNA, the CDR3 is TGTGCCAGCAGCTTGGAGGTCCGGGGCGAGCAGTACTTC. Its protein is CASSLEVRGEQYF.

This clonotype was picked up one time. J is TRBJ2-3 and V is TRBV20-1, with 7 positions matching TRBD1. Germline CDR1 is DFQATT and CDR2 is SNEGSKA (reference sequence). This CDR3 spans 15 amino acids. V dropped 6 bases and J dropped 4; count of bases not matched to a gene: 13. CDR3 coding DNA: TGCAGTGCCAGGGGGATGGGAGATTCGCCAGATACGCAGTATTTT. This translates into CSARGMGDSPDTQYF.

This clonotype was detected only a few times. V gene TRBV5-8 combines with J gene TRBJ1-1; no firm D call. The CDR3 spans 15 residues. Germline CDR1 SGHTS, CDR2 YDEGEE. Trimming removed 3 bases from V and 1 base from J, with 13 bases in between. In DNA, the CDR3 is TGTGCCAGCAGCTCCCCAGGCCTGGGGAACACTGAAGCTTTCTTT. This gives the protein CASSSPGLGNTEAFF.

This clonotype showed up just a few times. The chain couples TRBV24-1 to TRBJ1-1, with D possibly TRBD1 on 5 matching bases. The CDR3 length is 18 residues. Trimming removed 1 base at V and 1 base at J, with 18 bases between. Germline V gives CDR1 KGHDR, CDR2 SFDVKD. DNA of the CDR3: TGTGCCACCAGTGATTTACATACCAAGGGGAATAAGAACACTGAAGCTTTCTTT. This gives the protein CATSDLHTKGNKNTEAFF.

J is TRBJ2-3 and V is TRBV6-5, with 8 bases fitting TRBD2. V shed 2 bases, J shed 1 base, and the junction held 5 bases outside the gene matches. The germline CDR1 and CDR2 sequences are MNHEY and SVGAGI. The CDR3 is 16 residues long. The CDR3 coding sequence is TGTGCCAGCAGTTACATAGCGGGGACCGGCACAGATACGCAGTATTTT. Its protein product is CASSYIAGTGTDTQYF.

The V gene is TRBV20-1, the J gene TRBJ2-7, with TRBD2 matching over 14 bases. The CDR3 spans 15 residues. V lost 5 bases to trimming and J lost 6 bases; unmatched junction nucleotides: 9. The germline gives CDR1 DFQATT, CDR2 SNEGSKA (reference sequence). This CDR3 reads CSARTSGRMLGEQYF. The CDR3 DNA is TGCAGTGCTCGGACTAGCGGGAGGATGTTAGGCGAGCAGTACTTC.

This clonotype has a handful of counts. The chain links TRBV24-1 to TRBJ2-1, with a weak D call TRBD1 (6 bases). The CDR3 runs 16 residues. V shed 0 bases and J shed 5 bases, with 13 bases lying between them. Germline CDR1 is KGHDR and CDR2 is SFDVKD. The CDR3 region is CATSDLRSGVDNEQFF. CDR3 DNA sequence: TGTGCCACCAGTGATTTGCGCTCAGGGGTGGACAATGAGCAGTTCTTC.

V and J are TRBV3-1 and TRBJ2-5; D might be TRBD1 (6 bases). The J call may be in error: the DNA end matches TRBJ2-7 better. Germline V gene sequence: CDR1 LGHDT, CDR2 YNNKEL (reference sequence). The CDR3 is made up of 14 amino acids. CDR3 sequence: CASSQNRATYEQYF. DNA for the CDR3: TGTGCCAGCAGTCAGAACAGGGCAACCTACGAGCAGTACTTC.